This TCR beta chain was recovered during a study of beta chain features in type 1 diabetes. Findings and caveats of the study: Patients with Type 1 diabetes showed moderately but significantly shorter TCRB CDR3s in all four CD4+ subsets. VDJ junctions from type 1 diabetes patients carried fewer insertions and larger deletions. In patients and controls equally, PCR might favor templates that are shorter. An over-representation of cells with high TCR expression could result from cDNA sequencing.

cDNA synthesis used the whole RNA isolate, giving expressed TCRB sequences. Sequencing was performed with immunoSEQ multiplex PCR; in TCRdb, only in-frame clones are kept and a portion is missing. The table has 400,000 to 450,000 clones, about 15% seen once. This clone was found a few times. The antigen remains unidentified. The germline V gene has CDR1 SGDLS and CDR2 YYNGEE. Trimming took 3 bases from V and 2 from J, leaving 4 bases between them. CDR3 length: 12 amino acids. This chain connects TRBV9 to TRBJ2-3; D unresolved. Source material: naive CD4+ T cells from blood. The clonotype comes from a man aged 30 to 45 in good health. The CDR3 sequence is CASSAHTDTQYF. Written as DNA, the CDR3 is TGTGCCAGCAGCGCGCACACAGATACGCAGTATTTT.